This entry lists 16 T cell receptor beta chains sequenced from one sample in a study of cytomegalovirus exposure and HLA in healthy donors. 60 Vbeta and 13 Jbeta primers were used in PCR. TCRdb's copy holds only in-frame clones and misses some; the assay was immunoSEQ multiplex PCR. This table has approximately 200,000 clones, 85% appearing once. Sequenced material: PBMCs. The receptors originated from a human donor in good health.

The chain couples TRBV14 to TRBJ2-1, with TRBD2 identical over 13 bases. The CDR3 sequence is 16 residues long. With V trimmed by 4 bases and J by 6 bases, 6 bases remained unmatched. Looked up from germline, CDR1 is SGHDN and CDR2 is FVKESK. CDR3 nucleotide sequence: TGTGCCAGCAGCCGCGGACTAGCGGGAGTTCTCAATGAGCAGTTCTTC. It is translated as CASSRGLAGVLNEQFF. The variable domain in full, completed from reference TRBV14 and TRBJ2-1, reads EAGVTQFPSHSVIEKGQTVTLRCDPISGHDNLYWYRRVMGKEIKFLLHFVKESKQDESGMPNNRFLAERTGGTYSTLKVQPAELEDSGVYFCASSRGLAGVLNEQFFGPGTRLTVL.

The V and J genes are TRBV6-6 and TRBJ2-7; 11 bases align to TRBD2. Trimming took 0 bases from V and 2 from J; bases not matched to a gene: 0. In germline, CDR1 is MNHNY, CDR2 SVGAGI (reference sequence). The CDR3 is 15 amino acids. The CDR3 reads CASSYSTSGAYEQYF. The CDR3 DNA reads TGTGCCAGCAGTTACTCGACTAGCGGGGCCTACGAGCAGTACTTC.

The chain recombines TRBV2 with TRBJ2-5, with 12 bases lining up with TRBD1. This CDR3 spans 14 amino acids. V was clipped by 6 bases and J by 5 bases; unmatched bases: 4. CDR1 SNHLY and CDR2 FYNNEI come from the germline V gene. DNA for the CDR3: TGTGCCAGCAGCCGGGACAGGGGGCTGGAGACCCAGTACTTC. Translation: CASSRDRGLETQYF.

J is TRBJ2-7 and V is TRBV7-6, with 8 bases identical to TRBD1. The germline gives CDR1 SGHVS, CDR2 FNYEAQ. CDR3 size: 14 residues. The J segment lost 5 bases and the V segment lost 4 bases, leaving 7 bases of the junction unmatched. CDR3 nucleotide sequence: TGTGCCAGCAGCTCGCGACAGGGGAAGGACGAGCAGTACTTC. The encoded protein is CASSSRQGKDEQYF.

J is TRBJ2-2 and V is TRBV10-3; possible D gene TRBD1, 5 bases. The CDR3 totals 14 residues. The V gene lost 7 bases and the J gene lost 2 bases, with 11 bases spanning the gap. Germline-derived CDR1 and CDR2 are ENHRY and SYGVKD. The CDR3 sequence: CAIKKDTNTGELFF. CDR3 sequence (DNA): TGTGCCATCAAGAAGGACACAAACACCGGGGAGCTGTTTTTT.

The rearrangement links TRBV27 to TRBJ2-5; D may be TRBD1 (8 bases). The CDR3 is 18 residues long. V lost 6 bases, J lost 5 bases, and 28 bases lay in between. Germline-derived CDR1 and CDR2 are MNHEY and SMNVEV (reference sequence). CDR3 sequence reads: CASSSAWTGRGRRETQYF. The CDR3 nucleotides are TGTGCCAGCAGCAGCGCTTGGACAGGGAGGGGTCGGCGGGAGACCCAGTACTTC.

The chain employs TRBV6-1 and TRBJ1-2, with D unresolved. Germline assignment: CDR1 MNHNS and CDR2 SASEGT. Trimming took off 0 bases at V and 1 base at J, with 15 bases between the two ends. The CDR3 sequence is 17 residues long. The CDR3 bases are TGTGCCAGCAGTGAAGCGGGTAGCGCGAACTTTAACTATGGCTACACCTTC. The encoded protein is CASSEAGSANFNYGYTF.

The chain uses TRBV7-3 and TRBJ1-6, with D maybe TRBD1 (6 bases). The CDR3 totals 14 residues. Trimming pared 6 bases from V and 7 bases from J, leaving 13 bases between. Germline V CDR1 and CDR2: SGHTA, FQGTGA. CDR3 loop: CASRTGTTNSPLHF. The CDR3 DNA reads as TGTGCCAGCAGAACTGGGACAACCAATTCACCCCTCCACTTT.

This chain connects TRBV7-3 to TRBJ2-3; 9 positions agree with TRBD2. Germline V gives CDR1 SGHTA, CDR2 FQGTGA. This CDR3 comprises 17 residues. Trimming at V came to 0 bases and at J to 2 bases, leaving 6 bases not matched to a gene. CDR3 nucleotides: TGTGCCAGCAGCTTAACGTTTGCTAGCGGGGTCACAGATACGCAGTATTTT. It yields the protein CASSLTFASGVTDTQYF.

V usage is TRBV9 and J usage is TRBJ2-2; TRBD2 matches 7 bases. Germline values: CDR1 SGDLS, CDR2 YYNGEE. This CDR3 is 16 amino acids long. V lost 0 bases to trimming and J lost 6 bases; unmatched junction nucleotides: 8. CDR3: CASSVGGGSSSGELFF. The CDR3 DNA follows: TGTGCCAGCAGCGTAGGGGGCGGGAGTAGTTCCGGGGAGCTGTTTTTT.

The chain employs TRBV7-9 and TRBJ1-5; D gene ambiguous. V was pared by 1 base and J by 6 bases, with 7 bases between. The CDR3 covers 13 residues. Germline V gives CDR1 SEHNR, CDR2 FQNEAQ (reference sequence). In DNA, the CDR3 is TGTGCCAGCAGCTTAGGATTGAGTCAGCCCCAGCATTTT. Amino acid sequence: CASSLGLSQPQHF.

This clone came up a few times. The chain combines TRBV10-3 with TRBJ2-1; TRBD2 matches 15 bases. Per the germline V gene, CDR1 is ENHRY and CDR2 is SYGVKD. CDR3 length equals 15 residues. V dropped 7 bases and J dropped 8; count of bases not matched to a gene: 6. CDR3 loop: CAITAGLAGGDEQFF. The CDR3 region has the DNA TGTGCCATCACTGCGGGACTAGCGGGAGGTGATGAGCAGTTCTTC.

This clone was seen a few times. J is TRBJ1-3 and V is TRBV11-2; the D gene is possibly TRBD1 (6 bases). The CDR3 runs to 18 residues. Germline values: CDR1 SGHAT, CDR2 FQNNGV. V was pared by 2 bases and J by 0 bases, with 17 bases between. The DNA of the CDR3 is TGTGCCAGCAGCTTACTTCGGCGGACAGAGAGCTCTGGAAACACCATATATTTT. Its translation is CASSLLRRTESSGNTIYF.

The chain uses TRBV7-3 and TRBJ2-7; 14 positions agree with TRBD2. This CDR3 comprises 19 residues. V gave up 5 bases and J gave up 5 bases; unmatched junction bases: 17. In germline, CDR1 is SGHTA, CDR2 FQGTGA. CDR3 sequence (DNA): TGTGCCAGCAGCCCCTCCCCGGGACTAGCGGGAGTACGGGGTAACGAGCAGTACTTC. Translating it yields CASSPSPGLAGVRGNEQYF.

The V call is TRBV5-1, the J call TRBJ2-1, with D possibly matching TRBD1 (6 bases). Deletions cut 4 bases from V and 5 bases from J, with 13 bases between. The CDR3 has 14 residues. Germline loops: CDR1 SGHRS, CDR2 YFSETQ. The CDR3 DNA is TGCGCCAGCAGCAAGTACCCAGGGGACAATGAGCAGTTCTTC. Encoded protein: CASSKYPGDNEQFF.

The J gene is TRBJ2-1, the V gene TRBV7-2, with D possibly TRBD2 on 6 matching bases. V shed 3 bases and J shed 10 bases, with 19 bases lying between them. The germline V gene encodes CDR1 SGHTA and CDR2 FQGNSA. The CDR3 length is 15 residues. The CDR3 spells CASSLKAAGLWEQFF. CDR3 nucleotides: TGTGCCAGCAGCTTGAAGGCGGCGGGGTTATGGGAGCAGTTCTTC.